Sequencing of this T cell receptor beta chain was carried out in a study of siplizumab effects on memory and regulatory T cells. The method was immunoSEQ multiplex PCR; TCRdb's version includes in-frame clones alone and lacks a portion of them. The data show 100,000 to 120,000 clones, with roughly 92% seen just once and 1% to 1.5% held by the top ten. Trimming cost V 1 base and J 3 bases; bases outside gene matches: 4. There are 15 residues in the CDR3. Germline lookup yields CDR1 SGHVS and CDR2 FNYEAQ. This clone was seen just once. The chain uses TRBV7-6 and TRBJ2-3, with 7 nucleotides matching TRBD2. This clonotype was obtained from a human donor in good health. The material sequenced was CD4+ T cells sorted from blood. CDR3 amino acids: CASSLVVGGTDTQYF. DNA for the CDR3: TGTGCCAGCAGCTTAGTGGTCGGGGGGACAGATACGCAGTATTTT.